The clone carrying this TCR beta chain was detected a few times. Every subset had its genomic DNA shared out evenly among several immunoSEQ plates. Clones were sequenced by immunoSEQ multiplex PCR, and TCRdb holds only the in-frame ones, with some missing. The sample lists some 92,000 clones; more than 45% were seen once. It was about 82 million PBMCs that unsorted samples used for genomic DNA. There are 13 residues in the CDR3. V shed 4 bases and J shed 10 bases, with 16 bases lying between them. Germline CDR1 and CDR2: SNHLY and FYNNEI. This specimen comes from a study of shared clonotypes between healthy human individuals.

The sample taken for sequencing was PBMCs. This sequence was found in a woman aged 40-49 years in good health. Some clones in this sample may be carry-over from other donors' samples. This chain joins TRBV2 and TRBJ1-2; D ambiguous. CDR3 in amino acids: CASSGDSESYYTF. As DNA, the CDR3 is TGTGCCAGCAGTGGGGATAGCGAGAGCTACTACACCTTC.